One sample yielded the 13 T cell receptor beta chains listed below, sequenced in a study of T cell repertoires in cytomegalovirus infection. TCRdb re-derived calls from the reads in MiXCR, one entry per CDR3 protein. The sample has 55,000 to 70,000 distinct CDR3 sequences; more than 25% are singletons. What these receptors recognize is not known. What was sequenced was PBMCs, sequenced either directly or after in vitro stimulation (not recorded which). The receptors originated from a human donor in good health (CMV status not recorded). Some clones in this sample may be carry-over from other donors' samples.

The rearrangement uses TRBV27 and TRBJ2-3; TRBD1 is a possible D gene (7 bases). V shed 5 bases and J shed 2 bases, with 17 bases lying between them. CDR3 length: 16 amino acids. Germline V gene data show CDR1 as MNHEY and CDR2 as SMNVEV (reference sequence). CDR3 DNA sequence: TGTGCCAGCAGTCCCCAGGGGGGAGTAAACACAGATACGCAGTATTTT. Encoded protein: CASSPQGGVNTDTQYF.

For this clonotype: An end of the junction differs from the germline gene, which may be a read error. The chain couples TRBV11-2 to TRBJ1-3, with 8 nucleotides matching TRBD1. The CDR3 contains 18 residues. Germline V CDR1 and CDR2: SGHAT, FQNNGV. CDR3 in amino acids: CASSLDHGQGLSGNTIHF. The CDR3 region has the DNA TGTGCCAGCAGCTTAGATCATGGACAGGGACTCTCTGGAAACACCATACATTTT.

The chain couples TRBV2 to TRBJ2-4, with D uncertain. The CDR3 spans 18 residues. Trimming left V 8 bases short and J 5 bases short, with 28 bases between. Germline V gene sequence: CDR1 SNHLY, CDR2 FYNNEI. This CDR3 reads CASAPGRPIRNSENIQYF. CDR3 nucleotide sequence: TGTGCCAGCGCCCCGGGCCGACCCATCCGAAATTCTGAAAACATTCAGTACTTC.

The V call is TRBV4-1, the J call TRBJ1-2, with 11 positions matching TRBD1. V lost 1 base and J lost 8; bases outside the gene matches: 18. The CDR3 length is 19 residues. Per germline, CDR1 MGHRA and CDR2 YSYEKL. CDR3 nucleotide sequence: TGCGCCAGCAGCCAAGTGTCGCCAGGACAGGGGGCCCCTACAAAGGGCTACACCTTC. It codes for CASSQVSPGQGAPTKGYTF.

CDR3 in amino acids: CASSLVGSGGTETQYF. For the CDR3, the DNA is TGTGCCAGCAGTTTAGTAGGAAGCGGGGGGACGGAGACCCAGTACTTC. The chain recombines TRBV27 with TRBJ2-5; 9 bases align to TRBD2. Losses at the gene ends were 2 bases for V and 5 bases for J; bases not matched to a gene: 9. The germline V gene encodes CDR1 MNHEY and CDR2 SMNVEV (reference sequence). The CDR3 runs 16 residues.

There are a few counts of this clonotype. V gene TRBV20-1 combines with J gene TRBJ2-7; TRBD2 aligns across 9 bases. The germline V gene has CDR1 DFQATT and CDR2 SNEGSKA (reference sequence). Trimming at V came to 6 bases and at J to 4 bases, leaving 10 bases not matched to a gene. The CDR3 length is 14 residues. The CDR3 sequence: CSATSGLASYEQYF. CDR3 nucleotides: TGCAGTGCCACTTCGGGACTAGCCTCATACGAGCAGTACTTC.

The rearrangement joins TRBV10-3 to TRBJ1-2; D possibly corresponds to TRBD1 (5 bases). Germline assignment: CDR1 ENHRY and CDR2 SYGVKD. This CDR3 is built from 13 residues. Trimming left V 6 bases short and J 6 bases short, with 14 bases between. The CDR3: CAIRGAAGDGYTF. The DNA for the CDR3 is TGTGCCATCAGGGGAGCCGCGGGGGATGGCTACACCTTC.

J is TRBJ2-3 and V is TRBV29-1; D uncertain. The CDR3 totals 16 residues. Trimming took off 0 bases at V and 4 bases at J, with 17 bases between the two ends. Germline lookup yields CDR1 SQVTM and CDR2 ANQGSEA. Written as DNA, the CDR3 is TGCAGCGTTGAAGATCTTGTGACGGGTGGGGCAGATACGCAGTATTTT. Its translation is CSVEDLVTGGADTQYF.

In its sample, this clonotype was seen a few times. The CDR3 DNA reads TGTGCCAGCAGCTCAAGCCCCCGGAGGAGTCGCTACACCTTC. Protein sequence: CASSSSPRRSRYTF. The rearrangement uses TRBV7-4 and TRBJ1-2; D uncertain. The CDR3 is 14 amino acids. V dropped 4 bases and J dropped 9 bases, with 18 bases sitting between them. The germline V gene encodes CDR1 SGHVT and CDR2 SQSDAQ.

The rearrangement uses TRBV3-1 and TRBJ2-7; D is ambiguous. The germline V gene has CDR1 LGHDT and CDR2 YNNKEL (reference sequence). V dropped 1 base and J dropped 4 bases, with 8 bases sitting between them. The CDR3 has 13 residues. The CDR3 sequence is CASSQVSAYEQYF. The CDR3 nucleotides are TGTGCCAGCAGCCAAGTATCGGCGTACGAGCAGTACTTC.

The J gene is TRBJ1-3, the V gene TRBV20-1; tentative D call: TRBD1 (5 bases). This CDR3 contains 15 residues. V was shortened by 2 bases and J by 0 bases, with 11 bases between the two germline ends. Germline assignment: CDR1 DFQATT and CDR2 SNEGSKA (reference sequence). CDR3 loop: CSARRGAVSGNTIYF. CDR3 nucleotides: TGCAGTGCTAGACGAGGGGCGGTCTCTGGAAACACCATATATTTT.

This clonotype was counted between two and nine times. The J gene is TRBJ1-5, the V gene TRBV6-2 or TRBV6-3; D not certain. The CDR3 length is 13 residues. CDR1 MNHEY and CDR2 SVGEGT come from the germline V gene. V gave up 3 bases and J gave up 5 bases, with 8 bases separating them. The DNA of the CDR3 is TGTGCCAGCAGTTATAGTTCCGATCAGCCCCAGCATTTT. It yields the protein CASSYSSDQPQHF.

The table lists this clonotype with a few counts. This chain joins TRBV5-1 and TRBJ1-6, with 8 bases matching TRBD1. CDR3 length: 16 residues. CDR1 and CDR2 from the germline V gene are SGHRS and YFSETQ. The V segment lost 3 bases and the J segment 3 bases; nucleotides outside the gene matches: 5. In DNA, the CDR3 is TGCGCCAGCAGCTCCAGACAGGGGAACTATAATTCACCCCTCCACTTT. It specifies CASSSRQGNYNSPLHF.